These 20 T cell receptor beta chains were all obtained from the same sample, sequenced in a study of lymphopenia after photon versus proton radiotherapy. Assay used: immunoSEQ multiplex PCR; TCRdb lists only in-frame clones, some missing. Among over 20,000 clones listed, 80% to 90% were seen once. The material was peripheral blood, obtained from a patient treated with proton-based radiotherapy. The source of these receptors is a man older than 75 with esophageal cancer.

In the case of this clone: The junction shows a germline mismatch at one end, possibly a read error. The CDR3 coding sequence is TGTGCCAGCAGCTTAGGCCTTATCGAAGTTTTCTTT. Translating it yields CASSLGLIEVFF. The chain couples TRBV13 to TRBJ1-1; D gene uncertain. The CDR3 has 12 residues. In germline, CDR1 is PRHDT, CDR2 FYEKMQ (reference sequence).

This chain connects TRBV19 to TRBJ1-2, with D perhaps TRBD1 (5 bases). Trimming cost V 5 bases and J 8 bases, with 18 bases left between them. The germline gives CDR1 LNHDA, CDR2 SQIVND (reference sequence). CDR3 length: 14 amino acids. The CDR3 DNA sequence: TGTGCCAGTAGTGTCGGGACCGCTGTTTGGGGCTACACCTTC. This translates into CASSVGTAVWGYTF.

The chain uses TRBV19 and TRBJ1-1; possible D gene TRBD1, 6 bases. The CDR3 runs to 17 residues. Germline V gene sequence: CDR1 LNHDA, CDR2 SQIVND (reference sequence). Trimming took off 4 bases at V and 0 bases at J, with 18 bases between the two ends. DNA of the CDR3: TGTGCCAGTAGTAAGGGGGTGGCGGGGGAGATGAACACTGAAGCTTTCTTT. Translating it yields CASSKGVAGEMNTEAFF.

In this sample, this clone turned up once. The chain couples TRBV5-1 to TRBJ2-3; the match to TRBD2 covers 13 bases. Germline-derived CDR1 and CDR2 are SGHRS and YFSETQ. V lost 1 base and J lost 5; bases outside the gene matches: 4. The CDR3 loop spans 16 amino acids. This CDR3 reads CASSLTSGGAVDTQYF. The CDR3 region has the DNA TGCGCCAGCAGCTTGACTAGCGGGGGGGCTGTAGATACGCAGTATTTT.

The chain employs TRBV5-6 and TRBJ1-6; TRBD1 matches at 8 bases. The J segment lost 9 bases and the V segment lost 0 bases, leaving 5 bases of the junction unmatched. From germline, CDR1 is SGHDT and CDR2 YYEEEE. The CDR3 is 15 amino acids. CDR3 coding DNA: TGTGCCAGCAGCTTGGTTCAGGGGGCGGCTTCACCCCTCCACTTT. Amino acids: CASSLVQGAASPLHF.

Written as DNA, the CDR3 is TGTGCCAGCAGCTCAACTGATAACTATGGCTACACCTTC. Its protein product is CASSSTDNYGYTF. The J gene is TRBJ1-2, the V gene TRBV6-1; D gene uncertain. Trimming cost V 6 bases and J 1 base, with 9 bases left between them. From germline, CDR1 is MNHNS and CDR2 SASEGT. The CDR3 is made up of 13 amino acids.

The rearrangement links TRBV9 to TRBJ1-2; D is undetermined. Trimming cost V 4 bases and J 2 bases, with 9 bases left between them. The germline V gene has CDR1 SGDLS and CDR2 YYNGEE. This CDR3 spans 13 amino acids. CDR3 in DNA: TGTGCCAGCAGCCCAACAGAGAACTATGGCTACACCTTC. Residues: CASSPTENYGYTF.

V is TRBV28 and J is TRBJ1-4, with D possibly TRBD1 on 6 matching bases. The CDR3 is made up of 16 amino acids. V lost 6 bases to trimming and J lost 7 bases, with 21 bases between them. The V gene's germline CDR1 is MDHEN and CDR2 SYDVKM. For the CDR3, the DNA is TGTGCCAGCAGCCTGGGGAGACAGGAGGGAGGTGAAAAACTGTTTTTT. It codes for CASSLGRQEGGEKLFF.

This chain joins TRBV2 and TRBJ2-3, with 9 bases fitting TRBD2. After removal of 4 bases from V and 0 bases from J, the junction contained 5 bases not matched to a gene. The CDR3 extends over 16 amino acids. Germline CDR1 is SNHLY and CDR2 is FYNNEI. The CDR3 region has the DNA TGTGCCAGCAGTGCGCGGGAGGGCCCAAGCACAGATACGCAGTATTTT. This gives the protein CASSAREGPSTDTQYF.

The V and J genes are TRBV9 and TRBJ2-3; the match to TRBD2 covers 10 bases. This CDR3 is 17 amino acids long. CDR1 is SGDLS and CDR2 is YYNGEE in the germline V gene. The V segment lost 2 bases and the J segment 4 bases; nucleotides outside the gene matches: 10. The CDR3, as DNA: TGTGCCAGCAGCGTTTCCCCCCTAGCGGGAGTAGCAGATACGCAGTATTTT. Encoded protein: CASSVSPLAGVADTQYF.

The chain joins TRBV5-1 to TRBJ2-3, with 8 bases matching TRBD1. This CDR3 contains 17 residues. V lost 0 bases and J lost 5; bases outside the gene matches: 11. CDR1 and CDR2 from the germline V gene are SGHRS and YFSETQ. The CDR3 DNA follows: TGCGCCAGCAGCTTGGCCCCCGACAGGGGAGTCGGAGATACGCAGTATTTT. Amino acid sequence: CASSLAPDRGVGDTQYF.

This clone was counted a single time. The CDR3 sequence: CASSLGLVGTEAFF. CDR3 bases: TGTGCCAGCAGCTTAGGCCTCGTTGGAACTGAAGCTTTCTTT. This sequence joins TRBV13 and TRBJ1-1; no clear D gene. The CDR3 covers 14 residues. V lost 0 bases and J lost 5, with 10 bases in between. Looked up from germline, CDR1 is PRHDT and CDR2 is FYEKMQ (reference sequence).

This clone was picked up a small number of times. The chain links TRBV30 to TRBJ1-6; D gene unclear. The CDR3 has 13 amino acids. With 1 base removed from V and 6 bases from J, the gap between germline ends came to 7 bases. Germline CDR1 GTSNPN, CDR2 SVGIG (reference sequence). CDR3 residues: CAWSGPINSPLHF. CDR3 nucleotides: TGTGCCTGGAGTGGACCGATTAATTCACCCCTCCACTTT.

The chain couples TRBV7-6 to TRBJ1-6; 7 bases are a match to TRBD1. The CDR3 sequence is 15 residues long. V lost 1 base and J lost 8; bases outside the gene matches: 5. Per the germline V gene, CDR1 is SGHVS and CDR2 is FNYEAQ. The CDR3 loop reads CASSLGSQGDSPLHF. The CDR3 DNA reads as TGTGCCAGCAGCTTAGGTTCCCAGGGGGATTCACCCCTCCACTTT.

CDR3 DNA sequence: TGCGCCAGCACGACTGGGGATACGCAGTATTTT. It encodes CASTTGDTQYF. J is TRBJ2-3 and V is TRBV5-1, with D uncertain. V gave up 6 bases and J gave up 6 bases, with 8 bases separating them. The length of the CDR3 is 11 residues. Germline assignment: CDR1 SGHRS and CDR2 YFSETQ.

The V and J genes are TRBV6-1 and TRBJ2-1; D gene uncertain. The germline gives CDR1 MNHNS, CDR2 SASEGT. The CDR3 consists of 15 residues. Trimming removed 8 bases from V and 0 bases from J, with 14 bases in between. CDR3 region: CASYNSLSSYNEQFF. DNA of the CDR3: TGTGCCAGCTATAACAGCCTGAGCTCCTACAATGAGCAGTTCTTC.

The chain uses TRBV2 and TRBJ1-5; TRBD1 might be the D (5 bases). The CDR3 is 14 amino acids. Trimming took 4 bases from V and 0 from J, leaving 7 bases between them. CDR1 is SNHLY, CDR2 FYNNEI, per germline. CDR3 residues: CASSGTHSNQPQHF. As DNA, the CDR3 is TGTGCCAGCAGTGGGACACATAGCAATCAGCCCCAGCATTTT.

The DNA of the CDR3 is TGTGCCAGCAGTTACCTTGGAGGTGGATCACCCCTCCACTTT. The encoded protein is CASSYLGGGSPLHF. The V call is TRBV6-5, the J call TRBJ1-6; D is undetermined. Germline assignment: CDR1 MNHEY and CDR2 SVGAGI. Between the trimmed V and J ends, which lost 2 bases and 10 bases, there was a span of 12 bases. CDR3 length: 14 amino acids.

The chain has TRBV5-1 and TRBJ2-5; TRBD1 matches 7 bases. Trimming at V came to 3 bases and at J to 2 bases, leaving 4 bases not matched to a gene. CDR3 length: 14 amino acids. CDR1 is SGHRS, CDR2 YFSETQ, per germline. This CDR3 is CASSSTGVQETQYF. The CDR3 coding sequence is TGCGCCAGCAGCTCCACAGGGGTACAAGAGACCCAGTACTTC.

Points on this clone: This specimen includes other DNA sequences encoding the same CDR3. The rearrangement uses TRBV6-5 and TRBJ2-2; D tentatively fits TRBD1 or TRBD2 (6 bases each). The CDR3 covers 16 residues. Per the germline V gene, CDR1 is MNHEY and CDR2 is SVGAGI. Trimming stripped 0 bases from V and 2 bases from J, with 10 bases between. The CDR3 bases are TGTGCCAGCAGTTACTCATCGGGGGCTAACACCGGGGAGCTGTTTTTT. Encoded protein: CASSYSSGANTGELFF.